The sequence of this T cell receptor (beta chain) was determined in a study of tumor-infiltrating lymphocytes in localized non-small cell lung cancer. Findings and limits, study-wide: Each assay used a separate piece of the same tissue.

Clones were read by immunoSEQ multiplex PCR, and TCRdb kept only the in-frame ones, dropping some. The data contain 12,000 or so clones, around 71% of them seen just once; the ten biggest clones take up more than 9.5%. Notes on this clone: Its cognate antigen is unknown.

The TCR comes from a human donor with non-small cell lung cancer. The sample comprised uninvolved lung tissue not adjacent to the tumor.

CDR3 sequence (DNA): TGTGCCATCAGGGACAGTCTAGCGGGAGGATACAATGAGCAGTTCTTC. Its protein product is CAIRDSLAGGYNEQFF. The gene calls are TRBV10-3 and TRBJ2-1; 11 bases map to TRBD2. This CDR3 is built from 16 residues. Germline V CDR1 and CDR2: ENHRY, SYGVKD. Trimming cost V 6 bases and J 4 bases; bases outside gene matches: 8.